These T cell receptor beta chains were read from a single sample in a study of human T cells and chemical hapten exposure. TCRdb redid the calling of the 5' RACE reads with MiXCR, one entry per CDR3 protein. Of 95,000 to 120,000 distinct CDR3 sequences listed, 19% are singletons. The receptor set was obtained from a human donor in good health. CDR3s include the opening cysteine and the closing phenylalanine or tryptophan. D genes are given only for firm matches. Where a row states a size, it is once, few, many or the class of an expanded clone; other rows omit it.

>TRBV5-1|NA|TRBD1|TRBJ2-3
CASSLGAGGVDTQYF
TGCGCCAGCAGCTTGGGGGCAGGGGGCGTCGATACGCAGTATTTT
>TRBV12-3/TRBV12-4|NA|NA|TRBJ2-7
CASSLFQGKDEQYF
TGTGCCAGCAGTTTATTCCAGGGCAAAGACGAGCAGTACTTC
>TRBV5-6|NA|NA|TRBJ2-2
CASSLEGGNTGELFF
TGTGCCAGCAGCTTGGAGGGAGGGAACACCGGGGAGCTGTTTTTT
>TRBV19|NA|TRBD1|TRBJ2-7
CASTPGTGSRYEQYF
TGTGCCAGTACCCCCGGGACAGGGTCTCGGTACGAGCAGTACTTC
>TRBV28|few|NA|TRBJ1-4
CASSPQPPLPEKLFF
TGTGCCAGCAGTCCACAACCTCCCCTGCCCGAAAAACTGTTTTTT
>TRBV11-2|NA|TRBD2|TRBJ2-3
CASSLAGGVTDTQYF
TGTGCCAGCAGCTTAGCGGGAGGCGTCACAGATACGCAGTATTTT
>TRBV4-1|NA|NA|TRBJ2-2
CASSGSWETTGELFF
TGCGCCAGCAGCGGTTCGTGGGAAACCACCGGGGAGCTGTTTTTT
>TRBV28|NA|NA|TRBJ2-5
CASSPPGLAKETQYF
TGTGCCAGCAGTCCCCCGGGACTCGCCAAAGAGACCCAGTACTTC
>TRBV7-6|few|NA|TRBJ2-4
CASSQNAKNIQYF
TGTGCCAGCAGCCAGAACGCCAAAAACATTCAGTACTTC
>TRBV12-3/TRBV12-4|NA|NA|TRBJ1-5
CASSSGLEGGQPQHF
TGTGCCAGCAGTTCGGGATTGGAAGGGGGACAGCCCCAGCATTTT
>TRBV11-2|NA|NA|TRBJ1-1
CASSLSAWGTASRDTEAFF
TGTGCCAGCAGCTTATCCGCTTGGGGAACAGCCAGCCGGGACACTGAAGCTTTCTTT
>TRBV6-5|NA|TRBD1|TRBJ1-5
CASSRGVGQAFGSNQPQHF
TGTGCCAGCAGCCGGGGGGTGGGACAGGCGTTTGGTAGCAATCAGCCCCAGCATTTT
>TRBV27|many|TRBD1|TRBJ1-1
CASSPYRGILITEAFF
TGTGCCAGCAGTCCTTACAGGGGAATATTAATCACTGAAGCTTTCTTT
>TRBV29-1|few|NA|TRBJ1-4
CSVEALATSEKLFF
TGCAGCGTTGAAGCTTTGGCCACATCAGAAAAACTGTTTTTT